This TCR beta chain was sequenced in a study of cytomegalovirus exposure and HLA in healthy donors. General study findings and limits: TCR beta sequences numbering about 17,000 were associated with HLA alleles at 0.05 false discovery rate in a later analysis.

There are 13 residues in the CDR3. The V segment lost 3 bases and the J segment 15 bases; nucleotides outside the gene matches: 9. Germline CDR1 and CDR2: SQVTM and ANQGSEA. With 60 Vbeta and 13 Jbeta primers, the PCR was carried out. Sequencing used immunoSEQ multiplex PCR; TCRdb keeps in-frame clones, though not all of them. Its listing shows about 84,000 clones. About this clone itself: Its antigen is not identified.

This rearrangement joins TRBV29-1 to TRBJ2-1; 12 bases are shared with TRBD2. This TCR derives from a man aged 50-59 years in good health and CMV-seronegative. Specimen: PBMCs. CDR3 residues: CSVEGGLAGSGFF. The CDR3 coding sequence is TGCAGCGTTGAGGGGGGACTAGCGGGTTCGGGGTTCTTC.